The sequence of this TCR beta chain was determined in a study of CD8+ T cells in alopecia areata. Study as a whole: The graft donors were approximately 6-12-month-old C3H/HeJ mice with spontaneous alopecia, and their skin went to roughly 7-10-week-old female C3H/HeJ mice. General study findings and limits: Resident alphabeta T-cell populations of normal skin are likewise subject to sequencing in scalp samples.

This CDR3 contains 15 residues. Unmatched junction bases numbered 2, after V lost 2 bases and J lost 0 bases. CDR1 is MNHDT and CDR2 is YYDKIL in the germline V gene. This clone occurred a few times. Its antigen is undetermined. Gene and germline names: mouse. The read ends 4 residues shy of where the CDR3 ends; the end is completed using the germline J gene. Sorting of pooled cutaneous lymph node cells used CD4, CD8alpha, NKG2D, NKG2ACE and other markers. Following extraction, RNA underwent reverse transcription to cDNA, which served as the sequencing template. Clones were read by immunoSEQ multiplex PCR, and TCRdb kept only the in-frame ones, dropping some. There are 270,000 or so clones in the sample, none observed a single time.

The TCR was taken from a C3H/HeJ mouse with alopecia areata. For the strain, the MHC haplotype given is H2-k. V is TRBV17 and J is TRBJ2-3, with 7 bases fitting TRBD1. The sample taken for sequencing was CD4+ T cells sorted from a lymph node. The CDR3 loop reads CASSRLGQSAETLYF. The covered CDR3 bases are TGTGCTAGCAGTAGATTGGGACAGAGTGCAGAA.